Below are 13 T cell receptor beta chains sequenced from a single sample in a study of cytomegalovirus exposure and HLA in healthy donors. 13 Jbeta primers and 60 Vbeta primers were used for the PCR. Profiling relied on immunoSEQ multiplex PCR, and the TCRdb table lists in-frame clones only, not all of them. The sample shows 150,000 to 200,000 clones, approximately 75% of them seen only once. The sequenced sample consisted of PBMCs. The source of these receptors is a man over 45 in good health and CMV-seropositive.

This chain joins TRBV28 and TRBJ1-5, with D perhaps TRBD1 (6 bases). The germline gives CDR1 MDHEN, CDR2 SYDVKM. V dropped 10 bases and J dropped 2 bases, with 15 bases sitting between them. This CDR3 region has 14 residues. CDR3 residues: CATDQGYGNQPQHF. The CDR3 DNA reads as TGTGCCACCGACCAGGGGTACGGCAATCAGCCCCAGCATTTT.

This clone showed up just once. This rearrangement joins TRBV4-1 to TRBJ2-5, with D hard to call. The V end was cut by 1 base, the J end by 2 bases, with 14 bases between. The CDR3 has 16 residues. Germline loops: CDR1 MGHRA, CDR2 YSYEKL. For the CDR3, the DNA is TGCGCCAGCAGCCAAGCCCCGTCTCCCGGGCAAGAGACCCAGTACTTC. It is translated as CASSQAPSPGQETQYF.

The chain couples TRBV18 to TRBJ2-7, with 9 bases lining up with TRBD1. Germline V gives CDR1 KGHSH, CDR2 LQKENI. The CDR3 totals 14 residues. Germline trimming cut 4 bases from V and 2 bases from J; bases unmatched to any gene: 3. The CDR3 protein is CASSRDRGAYEQYF. In DNA form, the CDR3 reads TGTGCCAGCTCACGTGACAGGGGGGCCTACGAGCAGTACTTC.

For the CDR3, the DNA is TGTGCCAGCAGCCTGGGACAGGCTGGAAACACCATATATTTT. This sequence encodes CASSLGQAGNTIYF. The rearrangement uses TRBV7-9 and TRBJ1-3; 8 bases fit TRBD1. V was clipped by 5 bases and J by 2 bases; unmatched bases: 2. The CDR3 contains 14 residues. The germline CDR1 and CDR2 sequences are SEHNR and FQNEAQ (reference sequence). Variable domain in full (rest from reference TRBV7-9 and TRBJ1-3): DTGVSQNPRHKITKRGQNVTFRCDPISEHNRLYWYRQTLGQGPEFLTYFQNEAQLEKSRLLSDRFSAERPKGSFSTLEIQRTEQGDSAMYLCASSLGQAGNTIYFGEGSWLTVV.

The genes are TRBV5-3 and TRBJ1-6, with D perhaps TRBD1 (5 bases). TRBV5-3 is reported as an ORF; its role is uncertain. V was pared by 5 bases and J by 8 bases, with 23 bases between. CDR3 size: 17 residues. The chain's CDR3 is CARRSWGHHRVDSPLHF. CDR3 sequence (DNA): TGTGCCAGAAGATCTTGGGGCCATCATAGGGTGGATTCACCCCTCCACTTT.

V and J are TRBV7-7 and TRBJ2-3; 8 positions agree with TRBD2. CDR1 is SSHAT and CDR2 is FNYEAQ in the germline V gene (reference sequence). Trimming cost V 3 bases and J 2 bases; bases outside gene matches: 4. The CDR3 is 15 amino acids. This CDR3 reads CASSFGAGDTDTQYF. For the CDR3, the DNA is TGTGCCAGCAGCTTCGGAGCGGGGGACACAGATACGCAGTATTTT.

This clone was picked up a small number of times. The rearrangement links TRBV5-1 to TRBJ2-2; 7 positions match TRBD1. CDR1 and CDR2 (germline): SGHRS, YFSETQ. Trimming at V came to 3 bases and at J to 1 base, leaving 3 bases not matched to a gene. The CDR3 contains 15 residues. CDR3 coding DNA: TGCGCCAGCAGCTGGGGGACAGAGAACACCGGGGAGCTGTTTTTT. Its translation: CASSWGTENTGELFF.

The chain carries TRBV5-8 and TRBJ1-6, with D hard to call. The CDR3 is made up of 15 amino acids. V dropped 0 bases and J dropped 7 bases, with 11 bases sitting between them. The germline V gene encodes CDR1 SGHTS and CDR2 YDEGEE. CDR3 nucleotides: TGTGCCAGCAGCTTGGGGCTGAATTCAAATTCACCCCTCCACTTT. It is translated as CASSLGLNSNSPLHF.

V gene TRBV29-1 combines with J gene TRBJ1-1; 8 bases agree with TRBD1. Germline V gene data show CDR1 as SQVTM and CDR2 as ANQGSEA. The CDR3 runs to 11 residues. Unmatched junction bases numbered 6, after V lost 7 bases and J lost 8 bases. CDR3 amino acids: CSGRTGMEAFF. CDR3 bases: TGCAGCGGACGGACAGGGATGGAAGCTTTCTTT.

This clone came up a few times. The V call is TRBV4-1, the J call TRBJ2-2; 12 bases fit TRBD2. The CDR3 consists of 18 residues. In germline, CDR1 is MGHRA, CDR2 YSYEKL. The J segment lost 5 bases and the V segment lost 1 base, leaving 8 bases of the junction unmatched. The CDR3 sequence: CASSQGTSGVPGTGELFF. The CDR3 DNA reads TGCGCCAGCAGCCAAGGGACTAGCGGGGTCCCGGGGACCGGGGAGCTGTTTTTT.

The gene calls are TRBV19 and TRBJ2-7; 8 bases map to TRBD2. This CDR3 comprises 15 residues. The germline V gene has CDR1 LNHDA and CDR2 SQIVND (reference sequence). Germline trimming cut 3 bases from V and 2 bases from J; bases unmatched to any gene: 6. The CDR3 region has the DNA TGTGCCAGTAGTATCTCACTAGCGGCGACCTACGAGCAGTACTTC. Protein product: CASSISLAATYEQYF. Using reference TRBV19 and TRBJ2-7 for the parts outside the CDR3, the full variable domain is DGGITQSPKYLFRKEGQNVTLSCEQNLNHDAMYWYRQDPGQGLRLIYYSQIVNDFQKGDIAEGYSVSREKKESFPLTVTSAQKNPTAFYLCASSISLAATYEQYFGPGTRLTVT.

The chain employs TRBV19 and TRBJ1-1, with D perhaps TRBD1 (6 bases). The CDR3 extends over 14 amino acids. Germline V gene lookup returns CDR1 LNHDA and CDR2 SQIVND (reference sequence). Between the trimmed V and J ends, which lost 3 bases and 9 bases, there was a span of 17 bases. CDR3 residues: CASSMGGGGSKAFF. The CDR3 DNA reads TGTGCCAGTAGTATGGGAGGGGGGGGGAGCAAAGCTTTCTTT.

In this sample, this clone turned up once. The rearrangement links TRBV6-5 to TRBJ2-3, with 11 positions matching TRBD2. CDR3 size: 14 residues. Looked up from germline, CDR1 is MNHEY and CDR2 is SVGAGI. Trimming cost V 7 bases and J 4 bases; bases outside gene matches: 4. CDR3 DNA: TGTGCCAGCAAGAGTAGCGGGGGGGCAGATACGCAGTATTTT. Amino acid sequence: CASKSSGGADTQYF.